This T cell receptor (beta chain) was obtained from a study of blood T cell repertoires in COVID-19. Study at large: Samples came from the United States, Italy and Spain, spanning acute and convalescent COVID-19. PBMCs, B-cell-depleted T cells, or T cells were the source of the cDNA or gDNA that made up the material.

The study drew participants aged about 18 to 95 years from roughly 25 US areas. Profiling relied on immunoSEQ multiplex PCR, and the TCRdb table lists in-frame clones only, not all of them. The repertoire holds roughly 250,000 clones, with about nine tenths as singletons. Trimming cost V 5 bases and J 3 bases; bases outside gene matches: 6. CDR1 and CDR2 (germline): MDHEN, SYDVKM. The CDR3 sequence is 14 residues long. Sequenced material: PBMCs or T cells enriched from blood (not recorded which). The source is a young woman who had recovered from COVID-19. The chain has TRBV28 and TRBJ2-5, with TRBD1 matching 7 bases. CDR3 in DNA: TGTGCCAGCAGTAGTACCGGGACAGAAGAGACCCAGTACTTC. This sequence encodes CASSSTGTEETQYF.